These 15 T cell receptor beta chains originate from one sample sequenced in a study of cytomegalovirus exposure and HLA in healthy donors. PCR used 60 Vbeta primers and 13 Jbeta primers. Data came from immunoSEQ multiplex PCR; TCRdb stores just in-frame clones and leaves some out. The sample includes about 130,000 clones, about 80% of them seen just once. The material sequenced was PBMCs. These receptors were collected from a boy aged 2 to 10 in good health and CMV-seronegative.

The rearrangement uses TRBV6-6 and TRBJ2-2; 8 bases are shared with TRBD1. The CDR3 is 16 amino acids. V shed 1 base, J shed 2 bases, and the junction held 3 bases outside the gene matches. Per the germline V gene, CDR1 is MNHNY and CDR2 is SVGAGI (reference sequence). In DNA, the CDR3 is TGTGCCAGCAGTTACTTGGACAGGGTAAACACCGGGGAGCTGTTTTTT. Translation: CASSYLDRVNTGELFF.

This sequence joins TRBV10-2 and TRBJ1-1, with TRBD1 matching over 7 bases. J was trimmed by 0 bases and V by 6 bases; bases with no gene match: 7. CDR3 length equals 15 residues. The germline gives CDR1 WSHSY, CDR2 SAAADI. CDR3 amino acids: CASRDRTPMNTEAFF. CDR3 nucleotides: TGCGCCAGCAGGGACAGGACACCCATGAACACTGAAGCTTTCTTT.

The rearrangement joins TRBV30 to TRBJ2-2; 8 bases are a match to TRBD1. This CDR3 comprises 18 residues. Trimming cost V 0 bases and J 7 bases; bases outside gene matches: 16. CDR1 and CDR2 (germline): GTSNPN, SVGIG (reference sequence). The DNA for the CDR3 is TGTGCCTGGAGTGTATATTTCCCTGGCAGGGGGCCTGGCGGGGAGCTGTTTTTT. This encodes CAWSVYFPGRGPGGELFF. The whole variable domain, remainder taken from reference TRBV30 and TRBJ2-2, is SQTIHQWPATLVQPVGSPLSLECTVEGTSNPNLYWYRQAAGRGLQLLFYSVGIGQISSEVPQNLSASRPQDRQFILSSKKLLLSDSGFYLCAWSVYFPGRGPGGELFFGEGSRLTVL.

This rearrangement joins TRBV2 to TRBJ1-2; 8 bases are shared with TRBD1. CDR1 is SNHLY and CDR2 is FYNNEI in the germline V gene. CDR3 size: 14 residues. The ends lost 4 bases at V and 5 bases at J; junction bases unmatched: 6. In DNA form, the CDR3 reads TGTGCCAGCAGTGGAGTGGGACAGGATTATGGCTACACCTTC. Translation gives CASSGVGQDYGYTF.

V is TRBV9 and J is TRBJ1-2, with D unresolved. V gave up 4 bases and J gave up 2 bases, with 21 bases separating them. Per the germline V gene, CDR1 is SGDLS and CDR2 is YYNGEE. The CDR3 is 17 amino acids. CDR3 nucleotide sequence: TGTGCCAGCAGCCGACCATTCAGCGTCTCTCAGAACTATGGCTACACCTTC. Its translation is CASSRPFSVSQNYGYTF. The entire variable domain, with the rest obtained from reference TRBV9 and TRBJ1-2, is as follows: DSGVTQTPKHLITATGQRVTLRCSPRSGDLSVYWYQQSLDQGLQFLIQYYNGEERAKGNILERFSAQQFPDLHSELNLSSLELGDSALYFCASSRPFSVSQNYGYTFGSGTRLTVV.

This clone appeared once. The chain links TRBV10-1 to TRBJ2-7; 13 bases match TRBD2. Germline CDR1 is WNHNN and CDR2 is SYGVQD (reference sequence). The CDR3 has 17 amino acids. The V segment lost 6 bases and the J segment 0 bases; nucleotides outside the gene matches: 8. The CDR3 sequence is CASSSLAGGPTSYEQYV. CDR3 sequence (DNA): TGCGCCAGCAGCTCACTAGCGGGAGGGCCGACCTCCTACGAGCAGTACGTC.

For the CDR3, the DNA is TGCGCCAGCAGCTGGGACAGTCTCACCGGGGAGCTGTTTTTT. Its protein product is CASSWDSLTGELFF. The chain uses TRBV5-1 and TRBJ2-2, with TRBD1 matching 7 bases. The ends lost 3 bases at V and 4 bases at J; junction bases unmatched: 3. CDR3 size: 14 residues. Germline CDR1 and CDR2: SGHRS and YFSETQ.

V gene TRBV18 combines with J gene TRBJ1-1; TRBD1 agrees at 7 bases. The J segment lost 2 bases and the V segment lost 3 bases, leaving 3 bases of the junction unmatched. CDR3 length equals 14 residues. Germline loops: CDR1 KGHSH, CDR2 LQKENI. CDR3 protein: CASSPGTDNTEAFF. DNA for the CDR3: TGTGCCAGCTCACCCGGGACAGACAACACTGAAGCTTTCTTT. Based on the CDR3 plus reference TRBV18 and TRBJ1-1, the full variable domain is NAGVMQNPRHLVRRRGQEARLRCSPMKGHSHVYWYRQLPEEGLKFMVYLQKENIIDESGMPKERFSAEFPKEGPSILRIQQVVRGDSAAYFCASSPGTDNTEAFFGQGTRLTVV.

This rearrangement joins TRBV5-6 to TRBJ2-5; 8 bases line up with TRBD1. The CDR3 runs 15 residues. Germline-derived CDR1 and CDR2 are SGHDT and YYEEEE. Trimming cost V 4 bases and J 2 bases; bases outside gene matches: 7. CDR3 DNA: TGTGCCAGCAGCCTCGACAGGGGCTCACAAGAGACCCAGTACTTC. This sequence encodes CASSLDRGSQETQYF.

This chain links TRBV19 with TRBJ1-1; TRBD1 agrees at 7 bases. With 5 bases clipped from V and 5 bases from J, the junction kept 8 bases outside the gene matches. This CDR3 is 14 amino acids long. The V gene's germline CDR1 is LNHDA and CDR2 SQIVND (reference sequence). CDR3 amino acids: CASSGLQGWTEAFF. Written as DNA, the CDR3 is TGTGCCAGTAGTGGGCTACAGGGGTGGACTGAAGCTTTCTTT.

The V and J genes are TRBV5-1 and TRBJ2-7; no firm D call. The CDR3 covers 15 residues. Germline values: CDR1 SGHRS, CDR2 YFSETQ. V lost 0 bases, J lost 8 bases, and 18 bases lay in between. CDR3 bases: TGCGCCAGCAGCTTGGTCCCAAAACCTAGTACCAAGCAGTACTTC. Its translation: CASSLVPKPSTKQYF.

The chain carries TRBV2 and TRBJ1-1, with D possibly matching TRBD1 (6 bases). The germline V and J ends were trimmed by 6 bases and 0 bases, with 11 bases remaining between them. This CDR3 contains 14 residues. Germline V gene data show CDR1 as SNHLY and CDR2 as FYNNEI. CDR3 nucleotides: TGTGCCAGCAGCAAACAGGGCATGAACACTGAAGCTTTCTTT. Its protein is CASSKQGMNTEAFF.

The rearrangement uses TRBV28 and TRBJ1-1; tentative D call: TRBD1 (5 bases). Germline V gives CDR1 MDHEN, CDR2 SYDVKM. The CDR3 loop spans 16 amino acids. The germline V and J ends were trimmed by 3 bases and 7 bases, with 21 bases remaining between them. CDR3 nucleotides: TGTGCCAGCAGTTTCCCCCTCCCGGGGGATAAGGGTGAAGCTTTCTTT. It encodes CASSFPLPGDKGEAFF.

The gene calls are TRBV4-3 and TRBJ2-3; perhaps TRBD2 as D (5 bases). The CDR3 totals 15 residues. The V gene's germline CDR1 is LGHNA and CDR2 YSLEER. V was shortened by 0 bases and J by 6 bases, with 13 bases between the two germline ends. The CDR3 sequence: CASSQEPASSDTQYF. The DNA for the CDR3 is TGCGCCAGCAGCCAAGAACCAGCTAGCTCGGATACGCAGTATTTT.

The CDR3 DNA reads TGTGCCAGCAGCTCGACAGGATTCTCCTACAATGAGCAGTTCTTC. This gives the protein CASSSTGFSYNEQFF. The chain has TRBV5-4 and TRBJ2-1; possible D gene TRBD1, 6 bases. CDR1 and CDR2 from the germline V gene are SGHNT and YYREEE (reference sequence). This CDR3 is built from 15 residues. V was cut by 3 bases and J by 0 bases, with 10 bases left in between.